This entry lists 23 T cell receptor beta chains sequenced from one sample in a study of early T cells in non-severe SARS-CoV-2 infection. TCRdb redid the calling of the 5' RACE reads with MiXCR, one entry per CDR3 protein. The sample has about 79,000 distinct CDR3 sequences, around 13% seen once. Source material: whole blood. The receptors shown here come from an adult who was a healthcare worker with PCR-confirmed SARS-CoV-2 infection or an uninfected control (not recorded which).

The CDR3: CASSGGAGELFF. The CDR3 region has the DNA TGCGCCAGCAGCGGGGGCGCCGGGGAGCTGTTTTTT. The chain couples TRBV4-1 to TRBJ2-2, with a weak D call TRBD1 (6 bases). This CDR3 is built from 12 residues. Trimming removed 5 bases at V and 6 bases at J, with 7 bases between. Germline CDR1 and CDR2: MGHRA and YSYEKL.

This clonotype was recorded many times. The rearrangement uses TRBV18 and TRBJ2-5; 9 positions match TRBD2. This CDR3 spans 16 amino acids. The J segment lost 4 bases and the V segment lost 2 bases, leaving 8 bases of the junction unmatched. Germline V gives CDR1 KGHSH, CDR2 LQKENI. The CDR3: CASSPARGSGGETQYF. Here the CDR3 DNA reads TGTGCCAGCTCACCAGCGCGGGGTAGCGGGGGAGAGACCCAGTACTTC.

The sample holds a few counts of this clonotype. The gene calls are TRBV6-5 and TRBJ2-5; no clear D gene. Germline V gene sequence: CDR1 MNHEY, CDR2 SVGAGI. The CDR3 length is 12 residues. The V end was cut by 5 bases, the J end by 4 bases, with 8 bases between. The CDR3 coding sequence is TGTGCCAGCAGTGACCGTATAGAGACCCAGTACTTC. The encoded protein is CASSDRIETQYF.

This clonotype has only a few counts. The rearrangement links TRBV5-1 to TRBJ2-7; no firm D call. The germline gives CDR1 SGHRS, CDR2 YFSETQ. V was trimmed by 2 bases and J by 4 bases, leaving 16 bases between them. This CDR3 spans 15 amino acids. Here the CDR3 DNA reads TGCGCCAGCAGCTTTATTAGTGTCGGAGTTTACGAGCAGTACTTC. Translating it yields CASSFISVGVYEQYF. Full variable domain (remainder filled in from reference TRBV5-1 and TRBJ2-7): KAGVTQTPRYLIKTRGQQVTLSCSPISGHRSVSWYQQTPGQGLQFLFEYFSETQRNKGNFPGRFSGRQFSNSRSEMNVSTLELGDSALYLCASSFISVGVYEQYFGPGTRLTVT.

The chain employs TRBV29-1 and TRBJ1-1, with D possibly matching TRBD1 (5 bases). Germline V gene data show CDR1 as SQVTM and CDR2 as ANQGSEA. The CDR3 spans 15 residues. With 4 bases removed from V and 1 base from J, the gap between germline ends came to 16 bases. The CDR3 DNA sequence: TGCAGCGTTGTTTCTCGAGGGACGACGAACACTGAAGCTTTCTTT. Protein: CSVVSRGTTNTEAFF.

This clonotype was counted ten times or more. V usage is TRBV4-1 and J usage is TRBJ2-1; no reliable D call. Germline CDR1 is MGHRA and CDR2 is YSYEKL. V lost 0 bases to trimming and J lost 0 bases, with 12 bases between them. The CDR3 is made up of 17 amino acids. This CDR3 is CASSQDRGRNSYNEQFF. CDR3 nucleotide sequence: TGCGCCAGCAGCCAAGATAGAGGCAGAAACTCCTACAATGAGCAGTTCTTC.

This clonotype was counted only a few times. The chain has TRBV6-2 or TRBV6-3 and TRBJ2-1, with D unresolved. V shed 5 bases and J shed 2 bases, with 10 bases lying between them. CDR3 size: 14 residues. In germline, CDR1 is MNHEY, CDR2 SVGEGT. The CDR3 region is CASSPTGAYNEQFF. CDR3 sequence (DNA): TGTGCCAGCAGTCCGACTGGGGCCTACAATGAGCAGTTCTTC.

The chain employs TRBV7-9 and TRBJ1-1; D unclear. The CDR3 spans 13 residues. CDR1 is SEHNR and CDR2 is FQNEAQ in the germline V gene (reference sequence). V was clipped by 5 bases and J by 8 bases, with 15 bases between them. CDR3 sequence (DNA): TGTGCCAGCAGCCCCTTGGACGTCCACGAAGCTTTCTTT. Encoded protein: CASSPLDVHEAFF.

This clonotype was recorded at least ten times. V and J are TRBV20-1 and TRBJ2-1, with D maybe TRBD1 (5 bases). The germline gives CDR1 DFQATT, CDR2 SNEGSKA (reference sequence). The ends were cut back, 0 bases at V and 4 bases at J, with 10 bases in the middle. The CDR3 has 14 amino acids. The CDR3 is CSARDSQGYNEQFF. The DNA for the CDR3 is TGCAGTGCTAGAGATAGTCAGGGTTACAATGAGCAGTTCTTC.

The chain has TRBV29-1 and TRBJ1-1, with a tentative D call TRBD1 (6 bases). The germline V gene has CDR1 SQVTM and CDR2 ANQGSEA. Trimming took off 6 bases at V and 7 bases at J, with 18 bases between the two ends. CDR3 size: 13 residues. This CDR3 reads CSVEGDPVFEAFF. CDR3 DNA: TGCAGCGTCGAGGGGGATCCTGTATTTGAAGCTTTCTTT. Filled out from reference TRBV29-1 and TRBJ1-1, the complete variable domain reads SAVISQKPSRDICQRGTSLTIQCQVDSQVTMMFWYRQQPGQSLTLIATANQGSEATYESGFVIDKFPISRPNLTFSTLTVSNMSPEDSSIYLCSVEGDPVFEAFFGQGTRLTVV.

This clonotype was counted many times. The rearrangement uses TRBV7-2 and TRBJ1-5; maybe TRBD1 (5 bases). Germline-derived CDR1 and CDR2 are SGHTA and FQGNSA. The V end was cut by 5 bases, the J end by 7 bases, with 21 bases between. This CDR3 has 16 amino acids. CDR3: CASSPSGAYADQPQHF. The CDR3 coding sequence is TGTGCCAGCAGCCCCTCCGGGGCCTACGCTGACCAGCCCCAGCATTTT. The full variable domain, rest sourced from reference TRBV7-2 and TRBJ1-5, is GAGVSQSPSNKVTEKGKDVELRCDPISGHTALYWYRQSLGQGLEFLIYFQGNSAPDKSGLPSDRFSAERTGGSVSTLTIQRTQQEDSAVYLCASSPSGAYADQPQHFGDGTRLSIL.

This clonotype came up many times. V gene TRBV28 combines with J gene TRBJ2-7, with 7 positions matching TRBD1. With 8 bases clipped from V and 2 bases from J, the junction kept 15 bases outside the gene matches. Per the germline V gene, CDR1 is MDHEN and CDR2 is SYDVKM. The length of the CDR3 is 16 residues. This chain's CDR3 is CASEEQGIFSTYEQYF. The CDR3 DNA reads as TGTGCCAGCGAAGAACAGGGGATTTTTTCCACCTACGAGCAGTACTTC. Drawing the rest from reference TRBV28 and TRBJ2-7, the complete variable domain is DVKVTQSSRYLVKRTGEKVFLECVQDMDHENMFWYRQDPGLGLRLIYFSYDVKMKEKGDIPEGYSVSREKKERFSLILESASTNQTSMYLCASEEQGIFSTYEQYFGPGTRLTVT.

This clonotype was detected many times. The chain links TRBV6-2 or TRBV6-3 to TRBJ2-6; no firm D call. This CDR3 contains 14 residues. The germline V and J ends were trimmed by 4 bases and 1 base, with 5 bases remaining between them. Germline loops: CDR1 MNHEY, CDR2 SVGEGT. In DNA, the CDR3 is TGTGCCAGCAGTTTCCCTTCTGGGGCCAACGTCCTGACTTTC. The encoded protein is CASSFPSGANVLTF.

This clonotype has only a few counts. The chain uses TRBV2 and TRBJ2-3; no clear D. This CDR3 has 11 amino acids. V was trimmed by 6 bases and J by 2 bases, leaving 3 bases between them. Germline CDR1 SNHLY, CDR2 FYNNEI. The CDR3 here is CASRVTDTQYF. The CDR3 DNA sequence: TGTGCCAGCAGAGTCACAGATACGCAGTATTTT.

In its sample, this clonotype was seen a few times. The chain combines TRBV5-6 with TRBJ2-2; D is tentatively TRBD1 or TRBD2 (5 bases each). Trimming shortened V by 2 bases and J by 5 bases, and 16 bases separated the two germline ends. Germline CDR1 SGHDT, CDR2 YYEEEE. This CDR3 is 16 amino acids long. CDR3 DNA sequence: TGTGCCAGCAGCTTTAACCAGGGACGGCGGACCGGGGAGCTGTTTTTT. Translation gives CASSFNQGRRTGELFF.

This clonotype was counted between two and nine times. The chain recombines TRBV7-2 with TRBJ1-1; 7 bases map to TRBD1. Per germline, CDR1 SGHTA and CDR2 FQGNSA. The V and J ends lost 6 bases and 5 bases, in that order; junction bases with no gene match: 3. The CDR3 runs to 12 residues. The DNA of the CDR3 is TGTGCCAGCAGGGCGGGACAGACTGAAGCTTTCTTT. This translates into CASRAGQTEAFF.

This clonotype occurred many times. This chain uses TRBV12-3 or TRBV12-4 with TRBJ2-5; D remains ambiguous. V was trimmed by 3 bases and J by 5 bases, leaving 10 bases between them. The CDR3 runs to 13 residues. The CDR3 sequence is CASSFWGRETQYF. CDR3 DNA: TGTGCCAGCAGTTTCTGGGGTAGGGAGACCCAGTACTTC.

This clonotype was found many times. V usage is TRBV2 and J usage is TRBJ1-4; D not resolved. The CDR3 contains 14 residues. V was trimmed by 6 bases and J by 5 bases, leaving 13 bases between them. Germline V gives CDR1 SNHLY, CDR2 FYNNEI. This chain's CDR3 is CASRAQPNNEKLFF. DNA of the CDR3: TGTGCCAGCAGGGCACAACCCAACAATGAAAAACTGTTTTTT.

This clonotype came up a few times. V is TRBV6-1 and J is TRBJ1-1; D unclear. Trimming took 10 bases from V and 0 from J, leaving 9 bases between them. This CDR3 spans 12 amino acids. In germline, CDR1 is MNHNS, CDR2 SASEGT. CDR3 loop: CATKFMNTEAFF. For the CDR3, the DNA is TGTGCCACCAAGTTCATGAACACTGAAGCTTTCTTT.

This clonotype was detected many times. The chain recombines TRBV2 with TRBJ1-5; D is unresolved. CDR1 is SNHLY, CDR2 FYNNEI, per germline. Trimming pared 3 bases from V and 4 bases from J, leaving 7 bases between. This CDR3 has 13 amino acids. The CDR3 region has the DNA TGTGCCAGCAGTGAGAGTAGGAATCAGCCCCAGCATTTT. As protein: CASSESRNQPQHF.

This clonotype was recorded a few times. The chain links TRBV7-8 to TRBJ2-3; 12 bases agree with TRBD2. This CDR3 contains 14 residues. Trimming at V came to 2 bases and at J to 8 bases, leaving 2 bases not matched to a gene. Germline V gene lookup returns CDR1 SGHVS and CDR2 FQNEAQ. For the CDR3, the DNA is TGTGCCAGCAGCTTATCTAGCGGGAGGGGTACGCAGTATTTT. This codes for CASSLSSGRGTQYF.

This clonotype was counted ten times or more. This rearrangement joins TRBV20-1 to TRBJ1-1; a possible D gene is TRBD1 (6 bases). Trimming cost V 3 bases and J 1 base, with 9 bases left between them. Germline V gene data show CDR1 as DFQATT and CDR2 as SNEGSKA (reference sequence). The CDR3 contains 13 residues. CDR3 sequence reads: CSARGAKNTEAFF. CDR3 DNA: TGCAGTGCTAGGGGGGCCAAGAACACTGAAGCTTTCTTT.

This clonotype has more than one count but fewer than ten. The chain links TRBV7-9 to TRBJ2-7; 9 positions agree with TRBD2. The CDR3 runs 16 residues. V was pared by 3 bases and J by 2 bases, with 8 bases of the junction left unmatched. The germline CDR1 and CDR2 sequences are SEHNR and FQNEAQ (reference sequence). Written as DNA, the CDR3 is TGTGCCAGCAGCTTCCAAAGCGCGGGAGGGCCCTACGAGCAGTACTTC. Protein sequence: CASSFQSAGGPYEQYF. Complete variable domain (other parts from reference TRBV7-9 and TRBJ2-7): DTGVSQNPRHKITKRGQNVTFRCDPISEHNRLYWYRQTLGQGPEFLTYFQNEAQLEKSRLLSDRFSAERPKGSFSTLEIQRTEQGDSAMYLCASSFQSAGGPYEQYFGPGTRLTVT.